Listed below are T cell receptor beta chains from one sample, sequenced in a study of graft-versus-host responses after intestinal transplantation. These receptors are not linked to any known antigen. Only in-frame clones appear in the TCRdb table, and some are missing; sequencing was by immunoSEQ multiplex PCR. The sample records about 150,000 clones, roughly 91% being singletons. Here the sequenced sample was unstimulated CD4+ T cells sorted from spleen or lymph node cells, taken before intestinal transplant. Receptors were obtained from a human donor who received an intestinal transplant. Both conserved end residues are part of each CDR3. A D gene is named only where the DNA matches it firmly. Not all rows give a size; the values are once, few, many and, for expanded clones, a class.

TRBV10-3	NA	TRBD1	TRBJ1-1	CAISDQGTGNTEAFF	TGTGCCATCAGTGACCAGGGGACAGGGAACACTGAAGCTTTCTTT
TRBV6-1	NA	TRBD2	TRBJ2-7	CASRLAGSRAYEQYF	TGTGCCAGCAGACTAGCGGGCTCAAGGGCCTACGAGCAGTACTTC
TRBV29-1	NA	TRBD2	TRBJ2-3	CSAKRGREGQPDTQYF	TGCAGCGCCAAAAGGGGACGGGAGGGCCAGCCAGATACGCAGTATTTT
TRBV28	NA	NA	TRBJ2-7	CASSFAYEQYF	TGTGCCAGCAGTTTCGCCTACGAGCAGTACTTC
TRBV28	NA	TRBD2	TRBJ2-7	CASSSPASGSYEQYF	TGTGCCAGCAGCAGCCCGGCTAGCGGCTCCTACGAGCAGTACTTC
TRBV19	NA	NA	TRBJ1-4	CASKRGMEEKLFF	TGTGCCAGTAAGAGGGGGATGGAGGAAAAACTGTTTTTT
TRBV7-2	NA	NA	TRBJ1-5	CASSLAGNSNQPQHF	TGTGCCAGCAGCTTAGCAGGTAATAGCAATCAGCCCCAGCATTTT
TRBV15	few	NA	TRBJ2-7	CATSRGRGLGSYEQYF	TGTGCCACCAGCAGAGGAAGAGGCCTCGGCTCCTACGAGCAGTACTTC
TRBV9	NA	NA	TRBJ1-3	CASSVADGDSGNTIYF	TGTGCCAGCAGCGTAGCTGACGGGGACTCTGGAAACACCATATATTTT
TRBV4-1	NA	TRBD2	TRBJ2-3	CASSQVGTTTDTQYF	TGCGCCAGCAGCCAAGTCGGGACTACCACAGATACGCAGTATTTT
TRBV19	few	NA	TRBJ2-2	CASSEEPNTGELFF	TGTGCCAGTAGCGAGGAACCGAACACCGGGGAGCTGTTTTTT
TRBV11-1	NA	NA	TRBJ2-2	CASSLLSTGELFF	TGTGCCAGCAGCTTACTGTCTACCGGGGAGCTGTTTTTT
TRBV13	NA	NA	TRBJ1-1	CASSPRADTEAFF	TGTGCCAGCAGCCCCCGGGCTGATACTGAAGCTTTCTTT
TRBV29-1	NA	TRBD2	TRBJ2-3	CSVDHRAGAPDTQYF	TGCAGCGTTGATCATCGGGCGGGAGCTCCAGATACGCAGTATTTT
TRBV19	NA	TRBD2	TRBJ2-1	CASSIEGLAGFGYNEQFF	TGTGCCAGTAGTATAGAGGGACTAGCGGGATTTGGGTACAATGAGCAGTTCTTC
TRBV6-5	NA	TRBD2	TRBJ2-2	CASSLLAGEVGELFF	TGTGCCAGCAGCCTACTAGCGGGAGAGGTCGGGGAGCTGTTTTTT
TRBV1	NA	NA	TRBJ1-2	CTSSQWTEASF	TGCACCAGCAGCCAGTGGACAGAAGCTTCCTTC
TRBV12-5	NA	NA	TRBJ2-1	CASADLRFYNEQFF	TGTGCTAGTGCGGACCTGAGGTTTTACAATGAGCAGTTCTTC
TRBV5-4	NA	NA	TRBJ2-5	CASSRTRSVQGSLETQYF	TGTGCCAGCAGCCGAACCCGATCGGTGCAGGGCAGTTTGGAGACCCAGTACTTC
TRBV5-4	NA	NA	TRBJ2-1	CASSPASSYNEQFF	TGTGCCAGCAGTCCTGCGAGCTCCTACAATGAGCAGTTCTTC
TRBV28	NA	NA	TRBJ2-7	CASGTPPGYEQYF	TGTGCCAGCGGGACCCCTCCGGGCTACGAGCAGTACTTC
TRBV27	NA	TRBD1	TRBJ2-7	CASSDSPGQDGYEQYF	TGTGCCAGCAGTGATTCCCCGGGACAGGATGGCTACGAGCAGTACTTC
TRBV27	NA	NA	TRBJ1-2	CASSLQGSGGYTF	TGTGCCAGCAGTTTACAGGGAAGCGGTGGCTACACCTTC
TRBV4-2	NA	NA	TRBJ2-6	CASSLASGANVLTF	TGTGCCAGCAGCCTAGCCTCTGGGGCCAACGTCCTGACTTTC
TRBV19	NA	TRBD2	TRBJ2-1	CASSLAAKSYNEQFF	TGTGCCAGTAGTCTAGCGGCAAAGTCCTACAATGAGCAGTTCTTC
TRBV29-1	NA	NA	TRBJ1-1	CSAQTGLNTEAFF	TGCAGCGCCCAGACTGGACTGAACACTGAAGCTTTCTTT
TRBV5-1	few	NA	TRBJ1-5	CASMRGEGNQPQHF	TGCGCCAGCATGCGGGGGGAGGGCAATCAGCCCCAGCATTTT
TRBV13	NA	NA	TRBJ2-5	CASSSQGGYRGQETQYF	TGTGCCAGCAGCTCCCAGGGCGGGTATAGGGGGCAAGAGACCCAGTACTTC
TRBV5-5	NA	NA	TRBJ2-1	CASSLAWSYNEQFF	TGTGCCAGCAGTCTAGCGTGGTCCTACAATGAGCAGTTCTTC
TRBV28	NA	NA	TRBJ1-2	CASSLDLLGGYTF	TGTGCCAGCAGTTTGGACCTCCTGGGAGGCTACACCTTC
TRBV18	NA	NA	TRBJ1-5	CASSPPGNSNQPQHF	TGTGCCAGCTCACCACCAGGGAATAGCAATCAGCCCCAGCATTTT
TRBV28	once	TRBD2	TRBJ2-3	CASSPSGRAGDTQYF	TGTGCCAGCAGTCCTAGCGGGAGGGCTGGAGATACGCAGTATTTT
TRBV19	few	TRBD1	TRBJ1-2	CASSRTGSGGYTF	TGTGCCAGTAGTCGGACAGGGTCTGGGGGCTACACCTTC
TRBV6-6	NA	NA	TRBJ2-5	CASSYSRGQETQYF	TGTGCCAGCAGTTACTCGAGGGGACAAGAGACCCAGTACTTC
TRBV6-5	once	NA	TRBJ2-7	CASSYSFRFEVDEQYF	TGTGCCAGCAGTTACTCGTTCCGGTTCGAGGTAGACGAGCAGTACTTC
TRBV5-1	NA	NA	TRBJ1-1	CASSLDWRGGVMNTEAFF	TGCGCCAGCAGCTTGGATTGGCGCGGGGGCGTAATGAACACTGAAGCTTTCTTT
TRBV9	NA	NA	TRBJ2-7	CASSPSTISYEQYF	TGTGCCAGCAGCCCCTCGACAATTTCCTACGAGCAGTACTTC
TRBV19	NA	TRBD2	TRBJ2-7	CASSTPSGGHGRQYF	TGTGCCAGTAGTACTCCAAGCGGGGGGCATGGAAGGCAGTACTTC
TRBV28	NA	TRBD2	TRBJ2-1	CASSSPGLAYNEQFF	TGTGCCAGCAGTTCGCCGGGACTAGCCTACAATGAGCAGTTCTTC
TRBV7-3	NA	TRBD2	TRBJ2-1	CASSLGTSGIYEQFF	TGTGCCAGCAGCTTGGGGACTAGCGGGATATATGAGCAGTTCTTC
TRBV9	NA	TRBD2	TRBJ2-3	CASSVDSGLAVSSTDTQYF	TGTGCCAGCAGCGTAGATTCCGGACTAGCGGTCTCTAGCACAGATACGCAGTATTTT
TRBV7-9	NA	NA	TRBJ1-5	CASSFYSGDPRNQPQHF	TGTGCCAGCAGCTTCTACTCTGGGGATCCCCGTAATCAGCCCCAGCATTTT
TRBV19	NA	TRBD1	TRBJ2-7	CASSIIGQGRGEQYF	TGTGCCAGTAGTATCATCGGACAGGGGAGGGGCGAGCAGTACTTC
TRBV19	NA	NA	TRBJ1-2	CASSTPSIGVRGYYGYTF	TGTGCCAGTAGTACACCATCGATCGGGGTGAGGGGATACTATGGCTACACCTTC
TRBV18	NA	NA	TRBJ1-1	CASSPLVAVEAFF	TGTGCCAGCTCACCTTTGGTGGCGGTTGAAGCTTTCTTT
TRBV7-3	NA	NA	TRBJ2-1	CASSLRYGEQFF	TGTGCCAGCAGCTTAAGATACGGTGAGCAGTTCTTC
TRBV4-1	NA	NA	TRBJ2-2	CASSPGRGGGELFF	TGCGCCAGCAGCCCGGGAAGAGGGGGCGGGGAGCTGTTTTTT
TRBV29-1	NA	TRBD2	TRBJ2-1	CSVEDIAGGEQFF	TGCAGCGTTGAAGATATAGCGGGAGGGGAGCAGTTCTTC
TRBV6-5	NA	NA	TRBJ1-1	CASSYLGQGNTEAFF	TGTGCCAGCAGTTACCTTGGGCAGGGAAACACTGAAGCTTTCTTT
TRBV5-1	NA	NA	TRBJ2-3	CASSLGGRSTDTQYF	TGCGCCAGCAGCTTGGGAGGGAGAAGCACAGATACGCAGTATTTT
TRBV5-5	NA	TRBD2	TRBJ2-7	CASSVLAGPSEQYF	TGTGCCAGCAGCGTCTTAGCGGGACCCTCCGAGCAGTACTTC
TRBV6-1	NA	TRBD2	TRBJ2-7	CASSVMGLAAYEQYF	TGTGCCAGCAGTGTAATGGGACTAGCAGCCTACGAGCAGTACTTC